The 25 T cell receptor beta chains listed next were all sequenced from one sample in a study of regulatory T cells in long-lasting Graves disease. With iRepertoire HTBI primers and Arm-PCR of CDR3 regions, TCR beta libraries were built. Each CDR3 protein is one row after TCRdb ran MiXCR on the multiplex PCR reads. The sample carries roughly 320,000 distinct CDR3 sequences, 16% recorded once. Time point denoted: newly diagnosed GD, antithyroid drugs for less than 3 months. Extracted PBMC RNA gave rise to the TCR library. The sample was also reused in another study, on T cells in Graves' hyperthyroidism and ophthalmopathy.

This material consisted of peripheral blood mononuclear cells (PBMCs), taken at new diagnosis, from a patient treated with antithyroid drugs. Receptors were obtained from a man in his forties or fifties with Graves disease.

V and J are TRBV6-1 and TRBJ1-1; D is perhaps TRBD1 (5 bases). CDR1 is MNHNS, CDR2 SASEGT, per germline. The CDR3 extends over 13 amino acids. With 6 bases removed from V and 1 base from J, the gap between germline ends came to 9 bases. The CDR3: CASRRGGNTEAFF. For the CDR3, the DNA is TGTGCCAGCAGGCGGGGGGGGAACACTGAAGCTTTCTTT.

Worth noting for this clonotype: Just one base apart from a much larger clone, this may be a read error. V usage is TRBV5-1 and J usage is TRBJ2-7; D is perhaps TRBD1 (6 bases). CDR1 and CDR2 from the germline V gene are SGHRS and YFSETQ. This CDR3 is 13 amino acids long. CDR3 protein: CAGSLSDSYEQYF. In nucleotides, the CDR3 is TGCGCCGGCAGCTTGTCGGACAGCTACGAGCAGTACTTC.

This clonotype was seen many times. The chain has TRBV27 and TRBJ2-2; D gene ambiguous. The V end lost 2 bases, the J end lost 9 bases, and 13 bases lay between the germline ends. This CDR3 comprises 14 residues. Germline V gene lookup returns CDR1 MNHEY and CDR2 SMNVEV (reference sequence). The CDR3 DNA is TGTGCCAGCAGTTTAAATACGGCGGCGTGGGAGCTGTTTTTT. Residues: CASSLNTAAWELFF.

This clonotype was detected ten times or more. This chain joins TRBV11-2 and TRBJ2-1; D might be TRBD1 or TRBD2, each matching 5 bases. Germline assignment: CDR1 SGHAT and CDR2 FQNNGV. The ends were cut back, 0 bases at V and 6 bases at J, with 15 bases in the middle. This CDR3 region has 16 residues. For the CDR3, the DNA is TGTGCCAGCAGCTTAGATCTTTGGCAGGGAGCCAATGAGCAGTTCTTC. This gives the protein CASSLDLWQGANEQFF.

This clonotype was counted a few times. The chain is built from TRBV5-1 and TRBJ2-7, with D perhaps given as TRBD1 or TRBD2 (6 bases each). V gave up 0 bases and J gave up 2 bases, with 15 bases separating them. Germline CDR1 SGHRS, CDR2 YFSETQ. CDR3 length: 16 amino acids. The CDR3 spells CASSLGLGGLAYEQYF. The DNA of the CDR3 is TGCGCCAGCAGCTTGGGTCTTGGGGGGCTGGCCTACGAGCAGTACTTC.

This clonotype was recorded many times. The chain links TRBV18 to TRBJ2-1, with TRBD1 matching over 7 bases. This CDR3 comprises 13 residues. Germline V gene sequence: CDR1 KGHSH, CDR2 LQKENI. Unmatched junction bases numbered 3, after V lost 3 bases and J lost 7 bases. The CDR3 sequence: CASSPLRGNEQFF. The DNA of the CDR3 is TGTGCCAGCTCACCTCTCAGGGGGAATGAGCAGTTCTTC.

This clonotype appeared many times. The CDR3 spells CASSQRGQGYGYTF. CDR3 DNA: TGTGCCAGCAGCCAAAGGGGCCAGGGCTATGGCTACACCTTC. The genes are TRBV3-1 and TRBJ1-2, with a weak D call TRBD1 (5 bases). Germline V gene lookup returns CDR1 LGHDT and CDR2 YNNKEL (reference sequence). The CDR3 consists of 14 residues. V was cut by 2 bases and J by 4 bases, with 11 bases left in between.

This clonotype was counted at least ten times. V gene TRBV11-3 combines with J gene TRBJ1-1; 8 nucleotides match TRBD1. The trim removed 1 base at V and 3 bases at J, leaving 7 bases unmatched. Germline V gene data show CDR1 as SGHNT and CDR2 as YENEEA. The CDR3 covers 16 residues. The CDR3 sequence: CASSLGLGRGHTEAFF. CDR3 coding DNA: TGTGCCAGCAGCTTAGGCCTAGGCAGGGGGCACACTGAAGCTTTCTTT. Variable domain in full (rest from reference TRBV11-3 and TRBJ1-1): EAGVVQSPRYKIIEKKQPVAFWCNPISGHNTLYWYLQNLGQGPELLIRYENEEAVDDSQLPKDRFSAERLKGVDSTLKIQPAELGDSAVYLCASSLGLGRGHTEAFFGQGTRLTVV.

The chain combines TRBV6-2 or TRBV6-3 with TRBJ2-7; D is undetermined. The V gene lost 5 bases and the J gene lost 3 bases, with 20 bases spanning the gap. Germline CDR1 is MNHEY and CDR2 is SVGEGT. This CDR3 has 16 amino acids. CDR3 in amino acids: CASSPRKIGAFYEQYF. As DNA, the CDR3 is TGTGCCAGCAGTCCCCGGAAAATTGGCGCCTTCTACGAGCAGTACTTC.

This clonotype was counted only a few times. The chain combines TRBV7-2 with TRBJ2-1; tentative D call: TRBD2 (6 bases). The V gene lost 3 bases and the J gene lost 2 bases, with 11 bases spanning the gap. There are 15 residues in the CDR3. Germline V gene data show CDR1 as SGHTA and CDR2 as FQGNSA. As DNA, the CDR3 is TGTGCCAGCAGCTTGTTGGGACTTACCTACAATGAGCAGTTCTTC. Residues: CASSLLGLTYNEQFF.

The chain uses TRBV11-3 and TRBJ1-1; D is perhaps TRBD1 (5 bases). V lost 3 bases and J lost 3, with 23 bases in between. Germline CDR1 is SGHNT and CDR2 is YENEEA. CDR3 length equals 18 residues. Here the CDR3 DNA reads TGTGCCAGCAGCTTGGCTAGCCCTAACGACAGACCCTACACTGAAGCTTTCTTT. Translation gives CASSLASPNDRPYTEAFF.

In its sample, this clonotype was seen many times. The chain carries TRBV5-1 and TRBJ2-7; 9 nucleotides match TRBD2. Looked up from germline, CDR1 is SGHRS and CDR2 is YFSETQ. This CDR3 has 15 residues. With V trimmed by 0 bases and J by 1 base, 2 bases remained unmatched. This chain's CDR3 is CASSLGLAESYEQYF. The CDR3 DNA sequence: TGCGCCAGCAGCTTGGGACTAGCGGAGTCCTACGAGCAGTACTTC.

A few counts support this clonotype. The rearrangement joins TRBV28 to TRBJ1-2, with a tentative D call TRBD1 (5 bases). Germline CDR1 and CDR2: MDHEN and SYDVKM. Trimming stripped 5 bases from V and 0 bases from J, with 13 bases between. This CDR3 region has 15 residues. The DNA of the CDR3 is TGTGCCAGCAGTGGAGACAGACCAGCTAACTATGGCTACACCTTC. Translation: CASSGDRPANYGYTF.

This clonotype was observed a few times. The chain links TRBV5-1 to TRBJ1-1, with D possibly being TRBD1 (5 bases). CDR3 size: 15 residues. Germline V gene lookup returns CDR1 SGHRS and CDR2 YFSETQ. Trimming removed 4 bases at V and 3 bases at J, with 16 bases between. In nucleotides, the CDR3 is TGCGCCAGCAGCCAAGGGCAGGCGGGGGACACTGAAGCTTTCTTT. This encodes CASSQGQAGDTEAFF.

To note about this clonotype: A clone one base away is much larger, so this may be a read error. The chain carries TRBV5-1 and TRBJ2-7; a weak D match, TRBD2 (6 bases). The germline V gene has CDR1 SGHRS and CDR2 YFSETQ. The CDR3 has 14 amino acids. CDR3 residues: CASSPRDFPYEQCF. The CDR3 DNA is TGCGCCAGCAGCCCCCGGGACTTCCCCTACGAGCAGTGCTTC.

In its sample, this clonotype was seen a few times. The rearrangement uses TRBV5-1 and TRBJ2-2; TRBD1 is a possible D gene (6 bases). The V gene's germline CDR1 is SGHRS and CDR2 YFSETQ. This CDR3 region has 15 residues. The V and J ends lost 3 bases and 2 bases respectively, with 11 bases between them. The CDR3, as DNA: TGCGCCAGCAGCTACAGGGATCCCAACACCGGGGAGCTGTTTTTT. It translates to CASSYRDPNTGELFF.

This chain links TRBV29-1 with TRBJ2-2; 9 bases fit TRBD1. The CDR3 covers 14 residues. The ends lost 6 bases at V and 7 bases at J; junction bases unmatched: 9. The germline V gene has CDR1 SQVTM and CDR2 ANQGSEA. The CDR3 DNA follows: TGCAGCGTGAACGACAGGGGGGCGGGCGGGGAGCTGTTTTTT. This encodes CSVNDRGAGGELFF.

This clonotype was observed a handful of times. The rearrangement uses TRBV4-3 and TRBJ2-6; D may be TRBD2 (6 bases). Trimming shortened V by 1 base and J by 1 base, and 8 bases separated the two germline ends. Germline CDR1 LGHNA, CDR2 YSLEER. CDR3 length: 16 residues. The CDR3 DNA sequence: TGCGCCAGCAGCCAAGTGGAGGGGTCTGGGGCCAACGTCCTGACTTTC. This encodes CASSQVEGSGANVLTF.

At least ten counts were recorded for this clonotype. The chain joins TRBV5-1 to TRBJ2-1, with unresolved D. CDR1 and CDR2 (germline): SGHRS, YFSETQ. This CDR3 has 14 amino acids. V lost 0 bases and J 4 bases, leaving 8 bases between the germline ends. The CDR3: CASSLVFGYNEQFF. Here the CDR3 DNA reads TGCGCCAGCAGCTTGGTTTTCGGTTACAATGAGCAGTTCTTC. Drawing the rest from reference TRBV5-1 and TRBJ2-1, the complete variable domain is KAGVTQTPRYLIKTRGQQVTLSCSPISGHRSVSWYQQTPGQGLQFLFEYFSETQRNKGNFPGRFSGRQFSNSRSEMNVSTLELGDSALYLCASSLVFGYNEQFFGPGTRLTVL.

This clonotype was found many times. The genes are TRBV5-1 and TRBJ2-3; D is unclear. This CDR3 contains 16 residues. Trimming pared 0 bases from V and 6 bases from J, leaving 17 bases between. Germline V lookup: CDR1 SGHRS, CDR2 YFSETQ. Here the CDR3 DNA reads TGCGCCAGCAGCTTGGGTGGCTTAGGGCCACACGATACGCAGTATTTT. Its protein is CASSLGGLGPHDTQYF.

This clonotype has a count of ten or more. The V and J genes are TRBV27 and TRBJ1-4; 9 nucleotides align to TRBD1. Germline lookup yields CDR1 MNHEY and CDR2 SMNVEV (reference sequence). The junction had 0 bases not matched to a gene; V was cut back by 0 bases and J by 4 bases. The CDR3 is 15 amino acids. CDR3 in amino acids: CASSLSGQGNEKLFF. The DNA for the CDR3 is TGTGCCAGCAGTTTATCGGGACAGGGTAATGAAAAACTGTTTTTT.

J is TRBJ1-4 and V is TRBV5-4; D is ambiguous. The CDR3 covers 14 residues. Germline CDR1 and CDR2: SGHNT and YYREEE (reference sequence). V shed 2 bases and J shed 8 bases, with 13 bases lying between them. The CDR3 region has the DNA TGTGCCAGCAGCTTATATCCCGCTGGGGAAAAACTGTTTTTT. Translating gives CASSLYPAGEKLFF.

This clonotype was recorded at least ten times. The V and J genes are TRBV20-1 and TRBJ2-5, with 10 positions matching TRBD1. Looked up from germline, CDR1 is DFQATT and CDR2 is SNEGSKA (reference sequence). J gave up 4 bases and V 3 bases, and 8 bases lay outside the gene matches. CDR3 length: 15 amino acids. The CDR3 bases are TGCAGTGCTAGGGCCGCCGGGACAGGGGTAGAGACCCAGTACTTC. It specifies CSARAAGTGVETQYF.

This clonotype has ten or more counts. The chain combines TRBV7-2 with TRBJ1-6; D ambiguous. Germline loops: CDR1 SGHTA, CDR2 FQGNSA. This CDR3 spans 15 amino acids. The V gene lost 1 base and the J gene lost 0 bases, with 4 bases spanning the gap. CDR3 residues: CASSLGSSYNSPLHF. In nucleotides, the CDR3 is TGTGCCAGCAGCTTAGGGAGCTCCTATAATTCACCCCTCCACTTT. Full variable domain (rest looked up from reference TRBV7-2 and TRBJ1-6): GAGVSQSPSNKVTEKGKDVELRCDPISGHTALYWYRQSLGQGLEFLIYFQGNSAPDKSGLPSDRFSAERTGGSVSTLTIQRTQQEDSAVYLCASSLGSSYNSPLHFGNGTRLTVT.

In this sample, this clonotype turned up many times. V and J are TRBV28 and TRBJ2-5, with D possibly called TRBD1 or TRBD2 (6 bases each). This CDR3 has 14 residues. The germline CDR1 and CDR2 sequences are MDHEN and SYDVKM. Deletions cut 5 bases from V and 5 bases from J, with 15 bases between. DNA for the CDR3: TGTGCCAGCAGTCACCCCGGGGGCAGGGAGACCCAGTACTTC. Protein product: CASSHPGGRETQYF.